This T cell receptor beta chain comes out of a study of immune cell composition in non-small cell lung cancer. With 4 bases clipped from V and 1 base from J, the junction kept 6 bases outside the gene matches. There are 16 residues in the CDR3. Germline CDR1 reads SGHRS; CDR2 reads YFSETQ. General study results and limits: Approximately 79% of squamous and around 35% of adenocarcinoma cases had tumour-associated clones >0.5%.

TCRdb's copy holds only in-frame clones and misses some; the assay was immunoSEQ multiplex PCR. The sample records around 3,700 clones, 70% to 80% being singletons. About this clone: Its antigen is unknown.

Sample: lung tumor tissue. V is TRBV5-1 and J is TRBJ2-2; 8 nucleotides line up with TRBD1. The TCR sequence derives from a human donor with non-small cell lung cancer. The chain's CDR3 is CASSVNGQGNTGELFF. The CDR3, as DNA: TGCGCCAGCAGCGTAAACGGACAGGGGAACACCGGGGAGCTGTTTTTT.